These 18 T cell receptor beta chains were all obtained from the same sample, sequenced in a study of breast tumors, draining lymph nodes, adjacent tissues. TCRdb processed the multiplex PCR reads anew with MiXCR; each CDR3 protein has one entry. The sample holds roughly 21,000 distinct CDR3 sequences; about 50% are singletons and the top ten take around 8%. The specimen sequenced was breast tumor tissue. The receptors here all came from a female donor with breast cancer. Some clones in this sample may be carry-over from other donors' samples.

This clonotype is large in the sample. The gene calls are TRBV20-1 and TRBJ2-7; D might be TRBD1 (5 bases). The germline CDR1 and CDR2 sequences are DFQATT and SNEGSKA (reference sequence). Trimming took 0 bases from V and 3 from J, leaving 15 bases between them. This CDR3 contains 15 residues. The CDR3 sequence: CSARDSQTVRYEQYF. The CDR3 DNA sequence: TGCAGTGCTAGAGATTCACAGACAGTCCGCTACGAGCAGTACTTC.

This clonotype is medium-sized (0.01 to 0.1%) within its sample. The chain recombines TRBV20-1 with TRBJ2-5; 8 nucleotides align to TRBD1. Germline V CDR1 and CDR2: DFQATT, SNEGSKA (reference sequence). The CDR3 covers 13 residues. With 5 bases clipped from V and 2 bases from J, the junction kept 4 bases outside the gene matches. The CDR3 nucleotides are TGCAGTGCTCCTTGGACAGGGCAAGAGACCCAGTACTTC. Translation gives CSAPWTGQETQYF.

This clonotype was counted ten times or more. A read error may be the cause here, since a much bigger clone is one base away. CDR3: CSAQAGGPMYEQYF. CDR3 bases: TGCAGTGCTCAAGCGGGAGGGCCGATGTACGAGCAGTACTTC. V is TRBV20-1 and J is TRBJ2-7; 10 bases line up with TRBD2. Germline V CDR1 and CDR2: DFQATT, SNEGSKA (reference sequence). V was pared by 5 bases and J by 4 bases, with 8 bases of the junction left unmatched. The CDR3 extends over 14 amino acids.

The genes are TRBV20-1 and TRBJ2-7; TRBD2 aligns across 9 bases. The CDR3 has 15 amino acids. V lost 3 bases, J lost 6 bases, and 12 bases stayed unmatched. Germline CDR1 reads DFQATT; CDR2 reads SNEGSKA (reference sequence). This CDR3 reads CSASSRGRAVGEQYF. In DNA, the CDR3 is TGCAGTGCTAGTTCGCGCGGGAGGGCCGTGGGCGAGCAGTACTTC.

This clonotype was seen a single time. The CDR3 does not close with the conserved phenylalanine or tryptophan, likely indicating a read error. No DNA is shown, since the ends of the CDR3 on it are uncertain; the CDR3 is the one TCRdb lists. The CDR3 reads CANSLSGDSYNERFL. The chain links TRBV6-5 to TRBJ2-1; the table's D call, TRBD2, was not checked against the DNA. Germline loops: CDR1 MNHEY, CDR2 SVGAGI. Inclusive of both ends, the CDR3 amounts to 15 amino acids.

There are many counts of this clonotype. The V and J genes are TRBV20-1 and TRBJ2-5, with 7 bases matching TRBD2. Germline V gene lookup returns CDR1 DFQATT and CDR2 SNEGSKA (reference sequence). V shed 5 bases, J shed 4 bases, and the junction held 4 bases outside the gene matches. The CDR3 spans 12 residues. Written as DNA, the CDR3 is TGCAGTGCTGGGGGAGGGGTAGAGACCCAGTACTTC. Protein: CSAGGGVETQYF.

This clonotype has ten or more counts. The chain uses TRBV19 and TRBJ2-5; maybe TRBD1 (6 bases). Germline assignment: CDR1 LNHDA and CDR2 SQIVND (reference sequence). The V end was cut by 6 bases, the J end by 4 bases, with 6 bases between. This CDR3 region has 11 residues. The chain's CDR3 is CASRQGETQYF. CDR3 in DNA: TGTGCCAGTAGACAGGGAGAGACCCAGTACTTC.

In its sample, this clonotype was seen many times. V and J are TRBV6-1 and TRBJ2-3; D is tentatively TRBD1 or TRBD2 (6 bases each). CDR1 MNHNS and CDR2 SASEGT come from the germline V gene. CDR3 length: 16 amino acids. V lost 4 bases to trimming and J lost 8 bases, with 22 bases between them. The CDR3 loop is CASSAWGATGVGTQYF. CDR3 sequence (DNA): TGTGCCAGCAGTGCTTGGGGGGCGACGGGAGTTGGTACGCAGTATTTT.

Concerning this clonotype: Germline is not matched at one junction end, which may reflect a read error. The chain joins TRBV2 to TRBJ2-2; the match to TRBD2 covers 8 bases. CDR3 size: 16 residues. Germline V CDR1 and CDR2: SNHLY, FYNNEI. The CDR3 DNA reads as TGCGCCAGCAGTGCCGTTCTAGCGGGCAACACCGGGGAGCTGTTTTTT. Amino acids: CASSAVLAGNTGELFF.

The chain employs TRBV24-1 and TRBJ1-1, with D perhaps matching TRBD1 (6 bases). Germline CDR1 is KGHDR and CDR2 is SFDVKD. V lost 4 bases to trimming and J lost 8 bases, with 10 bases between them. CDR3 size: 12 residues. The CDR3 coding sequence is TGTGCCACCAGTGAAAGCAGGGGCGAAGCTTTCTTT. As protein: CATSESRGEAFF.

Concerning this clonotype itself: It may be a read error: a sequence one base away is much more abundant. The conserved final phenylalanine or tryptophan is absent from the CDR3, which likely points to a read error. The chain couples TRBV10-1 to TRBJ2-7, with 8 bases lining up with TRBD2. This CDR3 has 12 residues. Germline CDR1 is WNHNN and CDR2 is SYGVQD (reference sequence). The V segment lost 6 bases and the J segment 9 bases; nucleotides outside the gene matches: 7. The CDR3 DNA sequence: TGCGCCAGCAGCCCGGGCCGGGGGGGGCAGTACCTC. Translating gives CASSPGRGGQYL.

This clonotype rates as medium-sized (0.01 to 0.1%). CDR3 region: CRVQGAREKETQYF. The DNA of the CDR3 is TGCAGGGTACAGGGGGCGCGTGAGAAAGAGACCCAGTACTTC. The chain joins TRBV20-1 to TRBJ2-5, with 9 bases that match TRBD1. Germline loops: CDR1 DFQATT, CDR2 SNEGSKA (reference sequence). The CDR3 is 14 residues long.

This clonotype is hyperexpanded (1% or more) within its sample. V is TRBV20-1 and J is TRBJ2-7; TRBD2 matches at 15 bases. The germline V gene has CDR1 DFQATT and CDR2 SNEGSKA (reference sequence). This CDR3 region has 17 residues. Trimming took 6 bases from V and 1 from J; bases not matched to a gene: 10. Written as DNA, the CDR3 is TGCAGTGCGGAAGGACTAGCGGGAGGGGTGGAGTCCTACGAGCAGTACTTC. This encodes CSAEGLAGGVESYEQYF.

In the case of this clonotype: One end of the junction varies from germline; a read error may be responsible. The rearrangement joins TRBV19 to TRBJ2-2; 9 bases are shared with TRBD2. Germline V lookup: CDR1 LNHDA, CDR2 SQIVND (reference sequence). This CDR3 spans 19 amino acids. CDR3 nucleotides: TGTGCCAGTACCGAGGCTACTGGCGGGAGGGTGGGGAACACCGGGGAGCTGCTTTTT. This sequence encodes CASTEATGGRVGNTGELLF.

On this clonotype: A read error may account for a junction end that differs from germline. This sequence joins TRBV9 and TRBJ2-3; 8 bases are a match to TRBD1. The CDR3 runs to 18 residues. Germline loops: CDR1 SGDLS, CDR2 YYNGEE. In DNA, the CDR3 is TGTGCCAGCAACTACCCTCAGGGGGCCCCCCTCGGCACAGATATGCAGTATTTT. This codes for CASNYPQGAPLGTDMQYF.

This clonotype was recorded at least ten times. The rearrangement links TRBV5-1 to TRBJ1-3; D is ambiguous. The CDR3 covers 15 residues. Germline CDR1 and CDR2: SGHRS and YFSETQ. The ends were cut back, 0 bases at V and 9 bases at J, with 16 bases in the middle. CDR3 in DNA: TGCGCCAGCAGCTTGGCGGCAGCAGAAGGAGGCACCATATATTTT. As protein: CASSLAAAEGGTIYF.

The chain recombines TRBV4-1 with TRBJ2-3; the match to TRBD2 covers 10 bases. This CDR3 contains 18 residues. In germline, CDR1 is MGHRA, CDR2 YSYEKL. The ends lost 0 bases at V and 1 base at J; junction bases unmatched: 7. CDR3 bases: TGCGCCAGCAGCCAAGATCAGCTAGCGGGAGACTGCACAGATACGCAGTATTTT. It specifies CASSQDQLAGDCTDTQYF.

This clonotype came up many times. This CDR3 fails to terminate in the conserved phenylalanine or tryptophan, so it likely reflects a read error. This chain uses TRBV28 with TRBJ1-5, with TRBD1 matching over 9 bases. CDR3 length: 14 amino acids. Per germline, CDR1 MDHEN and CDR2 SYDVKM. Unmatched junction bases numbered 7, after V lost 6 bases and J lost 7 bases. The CDR3 bases are TGTGCCAGCAGACGGGACAGGGTGAACCAGCCCCAGCATTTA. Translated, it gives CASRRDRVNQPQHL.